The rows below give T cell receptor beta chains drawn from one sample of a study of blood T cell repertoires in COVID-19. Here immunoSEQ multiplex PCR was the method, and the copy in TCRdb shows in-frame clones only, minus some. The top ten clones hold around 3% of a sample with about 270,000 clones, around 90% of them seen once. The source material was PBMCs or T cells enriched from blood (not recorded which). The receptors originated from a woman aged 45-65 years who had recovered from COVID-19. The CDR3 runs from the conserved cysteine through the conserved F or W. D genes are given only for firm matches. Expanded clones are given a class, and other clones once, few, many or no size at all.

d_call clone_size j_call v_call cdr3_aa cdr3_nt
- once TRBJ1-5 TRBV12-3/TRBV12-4 CASSLKTNQPQHF TGTGCCAGCAGTTTAAAGACTAATCAGCCCCAGCATTTT
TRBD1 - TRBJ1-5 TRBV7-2 CASRVGTGNQPQHF TGTGCCAGCAGAGTCGGGACAGGCAATCAGCCCCAGCATTTT
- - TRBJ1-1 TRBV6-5 CASKVGGESTEAFF TGTGCCAGCAAGGTTGGGGGCGAGAGCACTGAAGCTTTCTTT
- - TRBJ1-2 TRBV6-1 CASSETGARYGYTF TGTGCCAGCAGTGAGACGGGAGCGAGGTATGGCTACACCTTC
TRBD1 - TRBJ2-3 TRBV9 CASSAEGTGGLADTQYF TGTGCCAGCAGCGCCGAGGGGACAGGGGGTCTCGCAGATACGCAGTATTTT
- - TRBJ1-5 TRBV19 CASTPDRNQPQHF TGTGCCAGTACTCCAGACAGAAATCAGCCCCAGCATTTT
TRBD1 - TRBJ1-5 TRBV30 CAWSRGTGGLQPQHF TGTGCCTGGAGTCGGGGGACAGGGGGCTTGCAGCCCCAGCATTTT
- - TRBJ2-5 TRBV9 CASNPRASRRDGRTQETQYF TGTGCCAGCAACCCCCGGGCCTCGCGGCGGGACGGAAGAACTCAAGAGACCCAGTACTTC
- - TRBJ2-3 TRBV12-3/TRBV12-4 CASSKAPDTQYF TGTGCCAGCAGCAAAGCCCCAGATACGCAGTATTTT
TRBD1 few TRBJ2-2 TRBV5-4 CASRGQGAIPGELFF TGTGCCAGCAGGGGACAGGGGGCTATCCCCGGGGAGCTGTTTTTT
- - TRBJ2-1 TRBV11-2 CASSLEGEDYNEQFF TGTGCCAGCAGCTTAGAGGGGGAGGACTACAATGAGCAGTTCTTC
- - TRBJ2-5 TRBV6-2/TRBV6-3 CASSFFGFGETQYF TGTGCCAGCAGTTTTTTCGGGTTTGGAGAGACCCAGTACTTC
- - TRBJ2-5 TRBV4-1 CASSLGQGSVETQYF TGCGCCAGCAGCCTCGGGCAAGGGAGCGTAGAGACCCAGTACTTC
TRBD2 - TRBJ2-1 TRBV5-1 CASRLAGAENEQFF TGCGCCAGCCGACTAGCGGGAGCTGAAAATGAGCAGTTCTTC
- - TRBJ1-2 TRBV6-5 CASSYSGGDEGYTF TGTGCCAGCAGTTACTCGGGGGGAGATGAGGGCTACACCTTC
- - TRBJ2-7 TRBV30 CAWRPTGDEQYF TGTGCCTGGCGACCGACTGGAGACGAGCAGTACTTC
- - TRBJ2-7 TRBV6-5 CASSYSFADYYEQYF TGTGCCAGCAGTTACTCGTTTGCAGATTACTACGAGCAGTACTTC
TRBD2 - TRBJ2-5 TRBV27 CASTPTSGRVQETQYF TGTGCCAGCACCCCCACTAGCGGGAGGGTCCAAGAGACCCAGTACTTC
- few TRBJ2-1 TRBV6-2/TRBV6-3 CASSPTLGAPSYNEQFF TGTGCCAGCAGTCCCACCCTGGGGGCCCCAAGCTACAATGAGCAGTTCTTC
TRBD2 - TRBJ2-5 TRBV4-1 CASSQGVPSGSLIRQETQYF TGCGCCAGCAGCCAAGGTGTCCCTAGCGGATCCTTGATTCGACAAGAGACCCAGTACTTC
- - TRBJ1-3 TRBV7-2 CASGATSSGNTIYF TGTGCCAGCGGAGCTACCTCCTCTGGAAACACCATATATTTT
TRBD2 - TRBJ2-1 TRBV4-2 CASSQAGTSGGSSYNEQFF TGTGCCAGCAGCCAAGCCGGGACTAGCGGGGGTAGCTCCTACAATGAGCAGTTCTTC
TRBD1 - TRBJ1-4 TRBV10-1 CASSRKGAGLFF TGCGCCAGCAGTAGAAAGGGGGCCGGACTGTTTTTT
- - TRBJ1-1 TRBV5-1 CASSLGGAGKNTEAFF TGCGCCAGCAGCCTTGGGGGGGCAGGGAAGAACACTGAAGCTTTCTTT
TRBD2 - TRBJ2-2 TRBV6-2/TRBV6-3 CASSYSGGRLGELFF TGTGCCAGCAGTTACTCGGGGGGGAGGCTCGGGGAGCTGTTTTTT